What follows describes a single T cell receptor beta chain. The target antigen is unknown. CD4+ T cells were divided by sorting: CD25-high CD127-low Tregs, CD25-low CD127-high conventional cells. The primer mix had 52 TRBV and 13 TRBJ primers. The method was immunoSEQ multiplex PCR; TCRdb's version includes in-frame clones alone and lacks a portion of them. The top ten hold about 8% of the sample, which has about 17,000 clones, approximately 82% seen once. The entry originates in a study of regulatory T cells. Study-level points and caveats: Hydrophobic residues at CDR3 positions 6 and 7 were enriched in conventional CD4+ T cells of CD3G-deficient patients.

V was pared by 7 bases and J by 2 bases, with 2 bases of the junction left unmatched. The CDR3 is 12 amino acids. Germline V lookup: CDR1 MDHEN, CDR2 SYDVKM. The sequence was obtained from a person in their thirties with CD3G deficiency. What was sequenced was conventional CD4+ T cells sorted from blood. The V call is TRBV28, the J call TRBJ2-7; 7 positions match TRBD2. The CDR3 bases are TGTGCCAGCAATCGGGGGGCCTACGAGCAGTACTTC. Its translation is CASNRGAYEQYF.